Only a few counts were recorded for the clone carrying this TCR beta chain. Antigen: not known. Time point defined: newly diagnosed GD, antithyroid drugs for less than 3 months. After RNA was extracted from PBMCs, the TCR library was made from it. This specimen comes from a study of regulatory T cells in long-lasting Graves disease. The CDR3 covers 15 residues. Deletions cut 3 bases from V and 4 bases from J, with 16 bases between. Germline CDR1 DFQATT, CDR2 SNEGSKA (reference sequence). CDR3-region Arm-PCR and iRepertoire HTBI primers produced the TCR beta libraries. TCRdb reprocessed the multiplex PCR reads via MiXCR and lists one record per CDR3 protein. Seen here are about 620,000 distinct CDR3 sequences, about 15% observed once, and the top ten hold approximately 18%. Study-level points and caveats: Sharing of public clonotypes was greater in persistent patients (roughly 2,900) than in new patients (approximately 940). Favored gene segments in persistent disease were TRBV28, TRBJ1-2 and TRBJ2-5.

These data were likewise used in another study, on T cells in Graves' hyperthyroidism and ophthalmopathy. That source reports: Within blood appeared most thyroid clonotypes that had expanded above 0.001.

This chain links TRBV20-1 with TRBJ1-5; a possible D gene is TRBD1 (6 bases). The specimen was peripheral blood mononuclear cells (PBMCs), collected at new diagnosis, from a patient treated with antithyroid drugs. This TCR was recovered from a woman aged 25-40 years with Graves disease. This CDR3 reads CSARVQTGHNQPQHF. The CDR3 DNA is TGCAGTGCTAGGGTACAGACAGGCCATAATCAGCCCCAGCATTTT.